The clone carrying this TCR beta chain was seen a few times. What it recognizes is unknown. The repertoire was sequenced with immunoSEQ multiplex PCR; TCRdb's copy has only in-frame clones and lacks some. This table holds 95,000 to 150,000 clones, roughly nine tenths found once. This sample is part of a study of T cell responses to AZD1222 COVID-19 vaccine. General observations from the study: Elevations in Spike-specific TCR breadth and depth followed administration of two AZD1222 doses. Clonal diversity may have been underestimated in mostly white British donors. Dominant at 160-218 and 743-854, vaccine-associated CD4 TCRs also spanned spike. As reported, nearly half of all spike-specific TCRs target variant regions that are unmutated.

The sequence was collected from an adult who received the AZD1222 COVID-19 vaccine. Sequenced material: peripheral blood, taken 28 days after the second AZD1222 dose.

The CDR3 DNA sequence: TGCGCCAGCAGTTGGGACAACTATGGCTACACCTTC. It codes for CASSWDNYGYTF. The chain links TRBV5-1 to TRBJ1-2; TRBD1 is a possible D gene (5 bases). Trimming left V 5 bases short and J 2 bases short, with 7 bases between. The germline CDR1 and CDR2 sequences are SGHRS and YFSETQ. CDR3 length equals 12 residues.